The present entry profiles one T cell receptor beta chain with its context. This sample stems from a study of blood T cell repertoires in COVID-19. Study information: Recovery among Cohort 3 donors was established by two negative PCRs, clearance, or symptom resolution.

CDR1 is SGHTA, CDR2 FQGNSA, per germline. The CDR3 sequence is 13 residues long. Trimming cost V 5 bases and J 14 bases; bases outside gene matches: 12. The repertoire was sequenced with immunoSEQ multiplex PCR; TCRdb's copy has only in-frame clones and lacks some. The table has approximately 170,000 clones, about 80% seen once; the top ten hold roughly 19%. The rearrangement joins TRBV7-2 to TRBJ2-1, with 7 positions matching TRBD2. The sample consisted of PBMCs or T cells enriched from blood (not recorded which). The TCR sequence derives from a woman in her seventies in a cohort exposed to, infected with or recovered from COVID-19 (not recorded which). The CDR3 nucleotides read TGTGCCAGCAGCCAACAAGAAGGGCGGGAGAAGTTCTTC. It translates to CASSQQEGREKFF.